The 27 T cell receptor beta chains given below trace back to one sample, sequenced in a study of tumor-infiltrating lymphocytes in primary liver carcinoma. From around 500 ng total RNA, TCR beta cDNA was generated with a primer in the constant region. What produced the TCR beta libraries was three nested multiplex PCR rounds using slightly modified ARM-PCR. Rounds one and two of PCR, each of roughly 10 cycles, were primed with TRBV1-TRBV30 forward primers and a C-beta reverse primer. TCRdb fed the multiplex PCR reads into MiXCR, producing one record per CDR3 protein. This table has approximately 47,000 distinct CDR3 sequences, around three quarters appearing once. For each extraction, RNA and DNA were obtained together from around 18-30 mg of unsorted bulk tissue. The sequenced sample consisted of liver tumor tissue from sampling region 3. Described subset: tumor region T3, left-lateral pole. These receptor sequences come from a man aged 40-49 years with primary liver carcinoma and hepatitis B virus infection.

About this clonotype: A junction end diverges from the germline sequence, so it may reflect a read error. V usage is TRBV6-6 and J usage is TRBJ1-5; D is uncertain. CDR3 length: 16 residues. From germline, CDR1 is MNHNY and CDR2 SVGAGI (reference sequence). CDR3 in DNA: TGCGCCAGCAGTTACCGAGTAGAGTATAGCAATCAGGCCCAACATTTT. Amino acids: CASSYRVEYSNQAQHF.

As regards this clonotype: Relative to the germline gene, one junction end is altered; a read error may explain this. This rearrangement joins TRBV12-3 or TRBV12-4 to TRBJ2-7, with D hard to call. The CDR3 contains 16 residues. CDR3 DNA sequence: TGTGCCAGCAGTTTATTAGTGGGAAGACCTCCCTACGAACAGTACTTC. Translated, it gives CASSLLVGRPPYEQYF.

Comment on this clonotype: A much larger clone is a single base away; this may be a read error. This chain joins TRBV12-3 or TRBV12-4 and TRBJ1-1; tentatively, D is TRBD1 (6 bases). The CDR3 runs 14 residues. CDR3 sequence: CVSSFRGTNTEAFF. The CDR3 DNA reads TGTGTCAGCAGTTTCAGGGGCACCAACACTGAAGCTTTCTTT.

Details on this clonotype: One base away lies a much larger clone, so this may be a sequencing read error. The chain carries TRBV6-5 and TRBJ2-7; D possibly uses TRBD1 or TRBD2 (5 bases each). Germline assignment: CDR1 MNHEY and CDR2 SVGAGI. The CDR3 extends over 14 amino acids. The CDR3 sequence: CTSSPDPLGTEQYF. The CDR3 nucleotides are TGTACCAGCTCGCCCGACCCCCTGGGGACCGAGCAGTACTTC.

The V and J genes are TRBV5-4 and TRBJ1-1; D is undetermined. Trimming removed 6 bases at V and 7 bases at J, with 16 bases between. CDR1 is SGHNT, CDR2 YYREEE, per germline (reference sequence). The CDR3 has 13 amino acids. For the CDR3, the DNA is TGTGCCAGCAACTCCCCAGACCGTATTGAAGCTTTCTTT. Translated, it gives CASNSPDRIEAFF.

This clonotype was observed a handful of times. The chain has TRBV7-9 and TRBJ1-2; no clear D gene. CDR3 length: 12 amino acids. Germline values: CDR1 SEHNR, CDR2 FQNEAQ (reference sequence). The V gene lost 7 bases and the J gene lost 8 bases, with 14 bases spanning the gap. CDR3 loop: CASNHVGAGYTF. The CDR3 coding sequence is TGTGCCAGCAACCACGTGGGAGCCGGCTACACCTTC.

As regards this clonotype: A much larger clonotype is one base distant, so this may be a read error. The J gene is TRBJ2-3, the V gene TRBV28; the D is unclear. This CDR3 comprises 12 residues. CDR1 is MDHEN, CDR2 SYDVKM, per germline. Trimming left V 7 bases short and J 4 bases short, with 9 bases between. CDR3: CASTRVSDTQYF. The CDR3 DNA is TGTGCCAGCACACGGGTATCAGATACGCAGTATTTT.

Notes on this clonotype: A junction end diverges from the germline sequence, so it may reflect a read error. This rearrangement joins TRBV29-1 to TRBJ2-3; 7 positions match TRBD2. This CDR3 region has 15 residues. Germline V lookup: CDR1 SQVTM, CDR2 ANQGSEA. CDR3 in DNA: TGTAGCGTTGGGGGGACTACCGGACACACAGATATGCAGTATTTT. Its protein product is CSVGGTTGHTDMQYF.

This clonotype was observed a few times. V usage is TRBV18 and J usage is TRBJ1-2; tentatively, D is TRBD1 (5 bases). This CDR3 is built from 15 residues. Germline V CDR1 and CDR2: KGHSH, LQKENI. The V end was cut by 5 bases, the J end by 7 bases, with 20 bases between. CDR3 in DNA: TGTGCCAGCTCATCGGGACTGCGCCCGGCTAGTGGCTACACCTTC. Protein sequence: CASSSGLRPASGYTF.

DNA of the CDR3: TGTGCCAGCAGCTCCTCACAGGGGGGCAATCAGCCCCAGCATTTT. It codes for CASSSSQGGNQPQHF. This sequence joins TRBV12-3 or TRBV12-4 and TRBJ1-5, with TRBD1 matching over 8 bases. The CDR3 has 15 amino acids. Losses at the gene ends were 6 bases for V and 2 bases for J; bases not matched to a gene: 6.

With regard to this clonotype: At one end the junction does not follow the germline gene, possibly because of a read error. Here the CDR3 reads CTSTWVSTYEQYF. The CDR3 DNA is TGTACCAGCACCTGGGTGAGCACCTACGAGCAGTACTTC. The chain has TRBV12-3 or TRBV12-4 and TRBJ2-7, with D unresolved. The CDR3 extends over 13 amino acids.

This clonotype was counted at least ten times. This may come from a read error, since a much larger clone is one base off. The chain has TRBV6-5 and TRBJ2-7; the D gene is possibly TRBD1 (6 bases). CDR3 length equals 17 residues. V was cut by 4 bases and J by 9 bases, with 28 bases left in between. Germline V gene sequence: CDR1 MNHEY, CDR2 SVGAGI. CDR3 loop: CASSCRDIGRRGNGQYF. DNA for the CDR3: TGTGCCAGCAGTTGCCGGGACATCGGTAGGCGAGGGAACGGGCAGTACTTC.

V gene TRBV5-5 combines with J gene TRBJ2-5, with unresolved D. Germline values: CDR1 SGHKS, CDR2 YYEKEE (reference sequence). The CDR3 covers 13 residues. CDR3 loop: CARSDDLEETQYF. CDR3 nucleotides: TGTGCTAGGAGCGACGACCTTGAAGAGACCCAGTACTTC.

Concerning this clonotype: At one of its ends the junction is not consistent with the germline gene, which may arise from a read error. The V and J genes are TRBV5-6 and TRBJ2-5; no definite D call. This CDR3 comprises 13 residues. Germline CDR1 and CDR2: SGHDT and YYEEEE. CDR3: CASSPTSQETQYF. The CDR3 DNA is TGTGCGAGCAGCCCGACGTCACAAGAGACCCAGTACTTC. The full variable domain, its missing parts supplied by reference TRBV5-6 and TRBJ2-5, is DAGVTQSPTHLIKTRGQQVTLRCSPKSGHDTVSWYQQALGQGPQFIFQYYEEEERQRGNFPDRFSGHQFPNYSSELNVNALLLGDSALYLCASSPTSQETQYFGPGTRLLVL.

About this clonotype itself: This may be a read error, as it is one base from a much larger clone. The chain carries TRBV7-3 and TRBJ2-3, with 10 positions matching TRBD2. CDR1 and CDR2 from the germline V gene are SGHTA and FQGTGA. This CDR3 has 15 amino acids. In DNA, the CDR3 is TGTGCCTGCAGCTTATCTAGCGGGAGTAGTGATACGCAGTATTTT. It translates to CACSLSSGSSDTQYF.

Remarks on this clonotype: Just one base apart from a much larger clone, this may be a read error. The V and J genes are TRBV28 and TRBJ2-7; a weak D match, TRBD2 (6 bases). Germline values: CDR1 MDHEN, CDR2 SYDVKM. This CDR3 is built from 15 residues. In DNA form, the CDR3 reads TGTGCCAGCAGCCAAACGGCGGGGTATCCGGGAGAGCTGTACTTC. It codes for CASSQTAGYPGELYF.

Remarks on this clonotype: An end of the junction differs from the germline gene, which may be a read error. The chain has TRBV12-3 or TRBV12-4 and TRBJ2-2; maybe TRBD2 (6 bases). CDR3 size: 14 residues. CDR3 sequence: CASTEVPNTGGLFF. As DNA, the CDR3 is TGTGCCAGTACGGAAGTTCCCAACACCGGGGGGCTGTTTTTT.

As for this clonotype: Given a much more abundant clone one base away, this may be a read error. J is TRBJ2-1 and V is TRBV7-9; 10 positions match TRBD2. Germline V gives CDR1 SEHNR, CDR2 FQNEAQ (reference sequence). This CDR3 has 16 amino acids. CDR3 protein: CASSFPSLAGVGEHFF. CDR3 bases: TGTGCCAGCAGCTTTCCCTCGCTAGCGGGAGTTGGTGAGCACTTCTTC.

As concerns this clonotype: A read error may account for a junction end that differs from germline. The chain recombines TRBV4-1 with TRBJ2-6; D possibly matches TRBD1 or TRBD2 (5 bases each). This CDR3 is 19 amino acids long. The germline gives CDR1 MGHRA, CDR2 YSYEKL. This chain's CDR3 is CASSQRYSANTVGASVLAF. The CDR3 region has the DNA TGCGCCAGCAGCCAAAGGTATTCAGCGAACACGGTCGGGGCCAGCGTCCTGGCTTTC.

In regard to this clonotype: This could be a read error, since a much larger clone is one nucleotide away. The V and J genes are TRBV5-1 and TRBJ2-7; 13 positions agree with TRBD2. J gave up 4 bases and V 4 bases, and 2 bases lay outside the gene matches. Germline V lookup: CDR1 SGHRS, CDR2 YFSETQ. CDR3 length equals 14 residues. CDR3 in amino acids: CASSGLAGEYEQYF. The CDR3 DNA follows: TGCGCCAGCAGCGGACTAGCGGGAGAGTACGAGCAGTACTTC.

As for this clonotype: Germline is not matched at one junction end, which may reflect a read error. The rearrangement uses TRBV11-2 and TRBJ1-6; a possible D gene is TRBD1 (6 bases). CDR1 and CDR2 from the germline V gene are SGHAT and FQNNGV. The CDR3 loop spans 14 amino acids. CDR3 DNA: TGTGTCAGCAGCTTACAGGGTGCGAATTCACCCCTCTACTTT. The encoded protein is CVSSLQGANSPLYF.

In regard to this clonotype: A much bigger clone sits one base away, suggesting this may be a read error. CDR3 sequence reads: CASRRRQGYFGANVLTF. In nucleotides, the CDR3 is TGTGCCAGCAGGCGTAGACAGGGTTACTTTGGGGCCAACGTCCTGACTTTC. The rearrangement links TRBV6-1 to TRBJ2-6, with 7 bases that match TRBD1. Germline lookup yields CDR1 MNHNS and CDR2 SASEGT. Germline trimming cut 6 bases from V and 3 bases from J; bases unmatched to any gene: 11. The CDR3 extends over 17 amino acids.

This clonotype was found many times. The V and J genes are TRBV30 and TRBJ1-3; no definite D call. With 2 bases removed from V and 2 bases from J, the gap between germline ends came to 7 bases. From germline, CDR1 is GTSNPN and CDR2 SVGIG (reference sequence). The CDR3 sequence is 13 residues long. DNA for the CDR3: TGTGCCTGGAGTCAGGAGGCTGGAAACACCATATATTTT. Its protein product is CAWSQEAGNTIYF.

This clonotype was counted at least ten times. The chain employs TRBV28 and TRBJ2-1; D is ambiguous. CDR3 size: 14 residues. Deletions cut 3 bases from V and 0 bases from J, with 6 bases between. Germline loops: CDR1 MDHEN, CDR2 SYDVKM. The CDR3 protein is CASSFRNSYNEQFF. CDR3 coding DNA: TGTGCCAGCAGTTTCAGAAACTCCTACAATGAGCAGTTCTTC.

In this sample, this clonotype is medium-sized. The V and J genes are TRBV5-1 and TRBJ2-2; tentative D call: TRBD1 (6 bases). The V end lost 3 bases, the J end lost 0 bases, and 15 bases lay between the germline ends. This CDR3 is 17 amino acids long. CDR1 and CDR2 (germline): SGHRS, YFSETQ. The CDR3 loop is CASSWEPAGANTGELFF. The CDR3 DNA reads as TGCGCCAGCAGCTGGGAGCCTGCAGGGGCGAACACCGGGGAGCTGTTTTTT.

Of note for this clonotype: The junction departs from germline at one end; a sequencing error may be responsible. This rearrangement joins TRBV6-5 to TRBJ2-7; 8 bases agree with TRBD1. The CDR3 has 14 residues. From germline, CDR1 is MNHEY and CDR2 SVGAGI. The CDR3 sequence is CAGSYSGQGGEHYF. The CDR3 DNA sequence: TGTGCCGGCAGTTACTCCGGACAGGGTGGAGAGCACTACTTC.

This clonotype appeared a single time. At one end the junction does not follow the germline gene, possibly because of a read error. The J gene is TRBJ2-7, the V gene TRBV29-1, with D unresolved. Per the germline V gene, CDR1 is SQVTM and CDR2 is ANQGSEA. The CDR3 covers 14 residues. The CDR3 sequence is CSVGRSATSYAQYF. DNA for the CDR3: TGCAGCGTTGGAAGGTCAGCCACCTCCTACGCGCAGTACTTC.